These 10 T cell receptor beta chains originate from one sample sequenced in a study of blood T cell repertoires in COVID-19. This table comes from immunoSEQ multiplex PCR, and its TCRdb copy is limited to in-frame clones, with some not included. The sample lists 150,000 or so clones; around 86% were seen once. The sample consisted of peripheral blood. The source is a man at least 80 years old with acute or convalescent COVID-19.

The V and J genes are TRBV7-9 and TRBJ2-3; 9 positions match TRBD2. Losses at the gene ends were 7 bases for V and 2 bases for J; bases not matched to a gene: 4. Germline V CDR1 and CDR2: SEHNR, FQNEAQ (reference sequence). The CDR3 length is 14 residues. The CDR3 spells CASILAGNTDTQYF. CDR3 coding DNA: TGTGCCAGCATTCTAGCGGGGAACACAGATACGCAGTATTTT.

The chain uses TRBV24-1 and TRBJ1-1; D is unresolved. Germline-derived CDR1 and CDR2 are KGHDR and SFDVKD. The CDR3 runs to 12 residues. The germline V and J ends were trimmed by 6 bases and 1 base, with 5 bases remaining between them. The CDR3 sequence is CATSRGNTEAFF. The CDR3 bases are TGTGCCACCAGTAGAGGGAACACTGAAGCTTTCTTT.

This clone was recorded a few times. The rearrangement links TRBV2 to TRBJ2-2; D possibly corresponds to TRBD2 (5 bases). There are 12 residues in the CDR3. Trimming removed 4 bases at V and 6 bases at J, with 6 bases between. Germline V CDR1 and CDR2: SNHLY, FYNNEI. The CDR3 DNA reads TGTGCCAGCAGTGGCGGGCCCGGGGAGCTGTTTTTT. Its protein is CASSGGPGELFF. Using reference TRBV2 and TRBJ2-2 for the parts outside the CDR3, the full variable domain is EPEVTQTPSHQVTQMGQEVILRCVPISNHLYFYWYRQILGQKVEFLVSFYNNEISEKSEIFDDQFSVERPDGSNFTLKIRSTKLEDSAMYFCASSGGPGELFFGEGSRLTVL.

The table lists this clone with a few counts. V gene TRBV10-1 combines with J gene TRBJ1-2; D not certain. Germline V gives CDR1 WNHNN, CDR2 SYGVQD (reference sequence). Trimming took off 6 bases at V and 2 bases at J, with 10 bases between the two ends. This CDR3 has 13 amino acids. CDR3 sequence: CASSHTKNYGYTF. CDR3 coding DNA: TGCGCCAGCAGCCACACTAAGAACTATGGCTACACCTTC.

The rearrangement uses TRBV4-1 and TRBJ2-2; TRBD1 might be the D (5 bases). V was shortened by 3 bases and J by 2 bases, with 10 bases between the two germline ends. The CDR3 is 15 amino acids. The V gene's germline CDR1 is MGHRA and CDR2 YSYEKL. Written as DNA, the CDR3 is TGCGCCAGCAGCCACAGGGTACTCAACACCGGGGAGCTGTTTTTT. Translated: CASSHRVLNTGELFF.

The rearrangement links TRBV20-1 to TRBJ2-1, with TRBD1 matching 9 bases. The CDR3 covers 14 residues. Losses at the gene ends were 3 bases for V and 3 bases for J; bases not matched to a gene: 3. In germline, CDR1 is DFQATT, CDR2 SNEGSKA (reference sequence). CDR3 residues: CSASSGQGYNEQFF. The CDR3 DNA is TGCAGTGCTAGTTCGGGACAGGGCTACAATGAGCAGTTCTTC.

The chain couples TRBV6-5 to TRBJ1-4; perhaps TRBD1 as D (6 bases). The length of the CDR3 is 12 residues. From germline, CDR1 is MNHEY and CDR2 SVGAGI. Trimming took 7 bases from V and 5 from J, leaving 8 bases between them. CDR3: CASMGANEKLFF. For the CDR3, the DNA is TGTGCCAGCATGGGGGCAAATGAAAAACTGTTTTTT.

The chain is built from TRBV2 and TRBJ2-7; TRBD1 matches at 7 bases. CDR1 is SNHLY and CDR2 is FYNNEI in the germline V gene. This CDR3 comprises 14 residues. V shed 8 bases, J shed 3 bases, and the junction held 10 bases outside the gene matches. The CDR3 nucleotides read TGTGCCAGCTCCACAGGGGCAGGGGGCTACGAGCAGTACTTC. It yields the protein CASSTGAGGYEQYF.

This rearrangement joins TRBV4-1 to TRBJ1-5; TRBD1 aligns across 9 bases. The J segment lost 5 bases and the V segment lost 4 bases, leaving 6 bases of the junction unmatched. The germline gives CDR1 MGHRA, CDR2 YSYEKL. The CDR3 covers 15 residues. The CDR3 DNA is TGCGCCAGCAGCCCCGACAGGGGGGTCGATCAGCCCCAGCATTTT. Translating it yields CASSPDRGVDQPQHF.

The V gene is TRBV7-9, the J gene TRBJ2-3; 11 nucleotides agree with TRBD2. V lost 1 base to trimming and J lost 3 bases; unmatched junction nucleotides: 6. The CDR3 totals 17 residues. Germline loops: CDR1 SEHNR, CDR2 FQNEAQ (reference sequence). The CDR3 DNA reads TGTGCCAGCAGCTTAGTAGCGGGAGGGCTGAGGACAGATACGCAGTATTTT. Its translation: CASSLVAGGLRTDTQYF.